This TCR beta chain was sequenced for a study of naive and memory T cell subsets (dated by TCRdb to the late 2010s). Regarding the study in general: Sorted naive and memory T cell subsets from peripheral blood were analyzed in the study using a UMI-based, open-source pipeline for TCR alpha and beta sequencing. IgG serology results and the functional CMV T cell responses were in complete agreement. RNA was DNase-treated and reverse transcribed with TCR constant-region primers, mostly using SuperScript III.

The library was produced with UMI-ligation and nested PCR. The beta constant-region primer consisted of an equimolar mixture of two oligonucleotides that together covered TRBC1 and TRBC2. A single-stranded oligonucleotide containing the SP2 primer and a 12-nucleotide UMI was joined to the 3' end of the cDNA by T4 RNA ligase 1. Four rounds of PCR were used to amplify ligated cDNA, with nested alpha and beta constant-region primers being used together with the SP2 primer. The ligation reaction was incubated at 16°C for roughly 18-24 hours. PCR2 was usually performed as a SYBR Green qPCR and halted at a preset threshold so that over-amplification would not occur. Apart from the first purification, every purification step used Agencourt AMPure XP magnetic beads. Library amounts were measured by Qubit and library quality was assessed on a TapeStation, where the main peak was expected at around 650 bp. Pooled libraries were sequenced on an Illumina MiSeq using v2 2x251 paired-end kits, and typically roughly 0.95-2.2 million reads were obtained per sample. Each sample's library went into the pool at 4 to 4.5 nM, and about 4.5-8% PhiX was added to help with cluster recognition. The original pipeline was this. V and J genes were assigned to Demultiplexor-processed FASTQ reads by Decombinator through tag matching, with a single base-pair mismatch being allowed. UMIs were used by Collapsinator to correct both sequencing errors and frequency errors arising from PCR heterogeneity. CDR3Translator translated TCRs and extracted CDR3s from the conserved cysteine to the FGXG phenylalanine, flagging non-productive sequences. Gini, Shannon entropy and inverse Simpson indices were computed after subsampling the repertoires to the same number of UMI-defined TCRs. Within the linear range, a power law was fitted to clonotype abundance distributions using maximum likelihood. For one naive CD8 sample, the pipeline and MIGEC produced similar UMI counts, unique TCR numbers and clonal distributions. The repertoires were searched for several thousand CMV-associated CDR3 sequences that had been compiled from VDJdb and a published dataset. The public sequencing data were trimmed at Q25 with fastp and processed into clonotypes with MiXCR by TCRdb, which kept only in-frame beta chains. Entries are consolidated by CDR3 protein sequence, retaining the most common genes and DNA. TCRdb's processing, not the authors', yielded these V and J calls. The sample table holds approximately 89,000 distinct CDR3 sequences, of which more than 6.5% were seen once. The ten largest clones represent about 1.6% of the sample.

This clonotype was recorded many times. Its antigen specificity is not known. There are no base qualities to consult, and no much larger clone falls within one base. Summary of the overall study and its limitations: TCR abundance followed a power law with an exponent that was different for naive and memory subsets but consistent across the three individuals. Following error correction, more than 85% of naive TCR sequences occurred only once, which made naive abundance distributions much steeper than those of memory subsets. RNA-based TCR counts may be influenced by expression changes linked to T cell activation and differentiation. A clonotype was defined as a single alpha or beta chain sequence rather than as a paired alpha/beta receptor. The repertoire findings for the naive and memory subsets could not be validated, as no ground truth was available. Gini index rose and Shannon and inverse Simpson diversity fell from naive through CM, EM and EMRA in both CD4 and CD8 cells.

From the second PCR step onward, the TCR alpha chain libraries and the TCR beta chain libraries were amplified separately. The CMV status of each donor was determined by measuring IFNgamma production from CD4+ T cells after fresh PBMCs had been stimulated overnight with CMV viral lysate. Using Miltenyi beads, CD4 T cells were first positively selected, and CD8 T cells were then positively selected from the CD4-negative fraction. Cells were stained for CD3, CD4, CD8, CD45RA, CD27 and a live/dead dye and were sorted on a BD Aria II into four subsets based on CD45RA and CD27. A few healthy volunteers provided blood, and the blood of each volunteer was split into CD4 and CD8 T cells and then into four differentiation subsets. Around 120 ml of peripheral blood was collected from each donor, and PBMC were isolated from the blood using Ficoll-Paque PLUS density-gradient centrifugation. Sorted cells were lysed in RLT buffer, after which RNA was extracted using a Qiagen RNeasy kit and stored at -80 degrees C.

Sequenced: central memory CD4+ T cells from blood. This specimen's cell subset or site label, per the study, means: central memory, CD45RA- CD27+. The receptor was isolated from a human donor in good health.

CDR3 region: CASSYEAGSGYTF. The DNA sequence follows: TGTGCCAGCAGTTACGAGGCAGGGTCTGGCTACACCTTC. Recombination connected TRBV6-5 to TRBJ1-2, with a weak D call of TRBD1 (5 bases match). V and J are truncated by 2 bases and 7 bases respectively, leaving an intervening sequence of 11 bases. The germline V gene provides CDR1 MNHEY and CDR2 SVGAGI. The CDR3 measures 13 amino acids from cysteine to phenylalanine. Only the CDR3 portion is preserved as DNA: 39 bases, with reading frame beginning at the first base.